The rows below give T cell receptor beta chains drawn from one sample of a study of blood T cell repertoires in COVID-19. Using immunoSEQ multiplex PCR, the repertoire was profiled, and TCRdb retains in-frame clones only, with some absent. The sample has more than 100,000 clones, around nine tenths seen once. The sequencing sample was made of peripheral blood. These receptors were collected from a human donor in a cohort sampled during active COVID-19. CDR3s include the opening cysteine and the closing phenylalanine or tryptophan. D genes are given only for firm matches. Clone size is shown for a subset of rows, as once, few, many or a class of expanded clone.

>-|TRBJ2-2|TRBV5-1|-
TGCGCCAGCAGCTTGTACAGGGCCTTGAACACCGGGGAGCTGTTTTTT
CASSLYRALNTGELFF
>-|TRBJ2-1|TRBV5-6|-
TGTGCCAGCAGCTTGGAGCGGATCTCCTACAATGAGCAGTTCTTC
CASSLERISYNEQFF
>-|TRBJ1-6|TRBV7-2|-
TGTGCCAGCAGCTTACAGGGAAATTCACCCCTCCACTTT
CASSLQGNSPLHF
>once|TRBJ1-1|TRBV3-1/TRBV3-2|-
TGTGCCAGCAGCCAGACCGGAGGCGTGGGCACTGAAGCTTTCTTT
CASSQTGGVGTEAFF
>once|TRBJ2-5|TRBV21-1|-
TGTGCCAGCAGCAAGTCTAGCGGGAGGGCCAGACAGACCCAGTACTTC
CASSKSSGRARQTQYF
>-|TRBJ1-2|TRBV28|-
TGTGCCAGTAAGGGGGGGGCTGGGGGCTATGGCTACACCTTC
CASKGGAGGYGYTF
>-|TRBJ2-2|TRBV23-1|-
TGCGCCAGCAGTCGGGCCCTTTGCAGGGCCCAAAACACCGGGGAGCTGTTTTTT
CASSRALCRAQNTGELFF
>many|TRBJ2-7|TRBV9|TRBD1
TGTGCCAGCAGCCAAGCAGGGACAGACTCCTACGAGCAGTACTTC
CASSQAGTDSYEQYF
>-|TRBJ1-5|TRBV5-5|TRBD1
TGTGCCAGCAGCTTGGGTACAGGGGTGGGCAATCAGCCCCAGCATTTT
CASSLGTGVGNQPQHF
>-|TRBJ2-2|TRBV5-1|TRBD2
TGCGCCAGCGCCCACCCTAGCGGGGGGGGCACCGGGGAGCTGTTTTTT
CASAHPSGGGTGELFF
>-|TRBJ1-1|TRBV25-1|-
TGTGCCAGCAGTACACAGGGCGTGAACACTGAAGCTTTCTTT
CASSTQGVNTEAFF
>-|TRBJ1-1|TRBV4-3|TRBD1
TGCGCCAGCAGCCAAGATACCGGACAGGGGGCTTGGAAGACTGAAGCTTTCTTT
CASSQDTGQGAWKTEAFF
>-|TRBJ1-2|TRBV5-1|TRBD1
TGCGCCAGCAGTTTGGGGGCAGGGGGCGACTATGGCTACACCTTC
CASSLGAGGDYGYTF
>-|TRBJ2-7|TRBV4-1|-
TGCGCCAGCAGCCAAGTAGGAGCGGACCACGAGCAGTACTTC
CASSQVGADHEQYF
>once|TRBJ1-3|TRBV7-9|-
TGTGCCAGCAGCTTAGTCCGTAAAATGTTAAGAGAGTCTGGAAACACCATATATTTT
CASSLVRKMLRESGNTIYF
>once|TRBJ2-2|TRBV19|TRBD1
TGTGCCAGTTTTAGTAACAGGGGGCGGAGAGCCGGGGAGCTGTTTTTT
CASFSNRGRRAGELFF
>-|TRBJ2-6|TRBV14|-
TGTGCCAGCAGCCTCAGTGGGGCCAACGTCCTGACTTTC
CASSLSGANVLTF
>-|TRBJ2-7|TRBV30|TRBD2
TGTGCCTGGAGTGTCCCCGGACTAGCGTCCTACGAGCAGTACTTC
CAWSVPGLASYEQYF
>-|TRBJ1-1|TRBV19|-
TGTGCCAGTAGTAATCGGCCGGGGGAATCTTATGGAGCTTTCTTT
CASSNRPGESYGAFF
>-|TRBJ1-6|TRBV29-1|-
TGCAGCATACGGGAGCAGGGCGGTTCACCCCTCCACTTT
CSIREQGGSPLHF
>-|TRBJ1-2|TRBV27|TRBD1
TGTGCCAGCAGTTTTGGGGGACAGGGAAATGGCTACACCTTC
CASSFGGQGNGYTF
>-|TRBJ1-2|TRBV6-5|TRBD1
TGTGCCAGCAGTCACAGGGGGCTAGATGGCTACACCTTC
CASSHRGLDGYTF
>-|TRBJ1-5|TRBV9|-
TGTGCCAGCAGCGCGATCCCCGACGGGACTCGTAGCTGCAATCAGCCCCAGCATTTT
CASSAIPDGTRSCNQPQHF
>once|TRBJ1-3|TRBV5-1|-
TGCGCCAGCAGCTTGGAGGGCAGAGGGAGCTCTGGAAACACCATATATTTT
CASSLEGRGSSGNTIYF
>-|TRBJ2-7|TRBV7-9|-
TGTGCCAGCAGCTCCCGCCGGGACTCGTCCTACGAGCAGTACTTC
CASSSRRDSSYEQYF
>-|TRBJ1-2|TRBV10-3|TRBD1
TGTGCCATCAGAGTCGGGACAGCCGGCTCTGGCTACACCTTC
CAIRVGTAGSGYTF
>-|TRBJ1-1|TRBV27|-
TGTGCCAGCAGTAGGGGGAGGGTGACTGAAGCTTTCTTT
CASSRGRVTEAFF
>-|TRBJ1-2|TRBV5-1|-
TGCGCCAGCAGCCTCCTACCGTCCGCTGGCTACACCTTC
CASSLLPSAGYTF
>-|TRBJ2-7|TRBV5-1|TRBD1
TGCGCCAGCAGCTTACGGACAGGGATGAGCGAGCAGTACTTC
CASSLRTGMSEQYF
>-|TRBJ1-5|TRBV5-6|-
TGTGCCAGCAGCTTACAGGCCGATCAGCCCCAGCATTTT
CASSLQADQPQHF
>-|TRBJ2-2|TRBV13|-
TGTGCCAGCAGCAACCCGGAAGGGGATGGCACCGGGGAGCTGTTTTTT
CASSNPEGDGTGELFF
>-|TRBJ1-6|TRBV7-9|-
TGTGCCAGCAGCCCAGTCGATCGGGGTTCACCCCTCCACTTT
CASSPVDRGSPLHF
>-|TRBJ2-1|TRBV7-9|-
TGTGCCAGCAGCCAAAACAATGAGCAGTTCTTC
CASSQNNEQFF
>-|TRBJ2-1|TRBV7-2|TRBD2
TGTGCCAGCAGCGACTCTCGACTAGCGGGATTAAGGAATGAGCAGTTCTTC
CASSDSRLAGLRNEQFF
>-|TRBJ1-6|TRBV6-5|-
TGTGCCAGCAGCCTCCAGTGGGCAGCTAATTCACCCCTCCACTTT
CASSLQWAANSPLHF
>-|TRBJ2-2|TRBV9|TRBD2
TGTGCCAGCAGCGTAGGAGCGGGGGCCCAAGCGAACACCGGGGAGCTGTTTTTT
CASSVGAGAQANTGELFF
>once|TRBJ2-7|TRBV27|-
TGTGCCAGCATTAGAACCTTCGGGAGCGACGAGCAGTACTTC
CASIRTFGSDEQYF
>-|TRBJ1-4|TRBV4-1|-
TGCGCCAGCAGCCAACCCGGACAGACAAATGAAAAACTGTTTTTT
CASSQPGQTNEKLFF
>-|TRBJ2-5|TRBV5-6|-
TGTGCCAGCAGCTTGTCAGGGGAAGAGACCCAGTACTTC
CASSLSGEETQYF
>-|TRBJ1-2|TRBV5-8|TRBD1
TGTGCCAGCAGCCCAGGGACAGGGGGCGTCGAGTACTATGGCTACACCTTC
CASSPGTGGVEYYGYTF